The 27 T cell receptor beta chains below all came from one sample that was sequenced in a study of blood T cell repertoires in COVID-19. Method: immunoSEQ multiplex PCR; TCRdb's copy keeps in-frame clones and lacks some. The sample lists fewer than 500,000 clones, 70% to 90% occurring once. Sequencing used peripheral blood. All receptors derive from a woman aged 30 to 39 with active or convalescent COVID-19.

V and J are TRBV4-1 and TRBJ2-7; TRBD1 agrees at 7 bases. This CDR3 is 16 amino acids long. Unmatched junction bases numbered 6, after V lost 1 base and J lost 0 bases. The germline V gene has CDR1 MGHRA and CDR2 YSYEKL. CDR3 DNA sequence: TGCGCCAGCAGCCAAGTGGGGGACAGCTACTCCTACGAGCAGTACTTC. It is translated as CASSQVGDSYSYEQYF.

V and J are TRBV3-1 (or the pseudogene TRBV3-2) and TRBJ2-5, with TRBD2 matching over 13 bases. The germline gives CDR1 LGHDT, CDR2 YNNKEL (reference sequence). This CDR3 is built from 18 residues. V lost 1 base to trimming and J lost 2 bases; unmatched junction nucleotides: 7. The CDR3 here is CASSQGNRLAGGQETQYF. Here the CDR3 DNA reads TGTGCCAGCAGCCAAGGGAATCGACTAGCGGGGGGACAAGAGACCCAGTACTTC.

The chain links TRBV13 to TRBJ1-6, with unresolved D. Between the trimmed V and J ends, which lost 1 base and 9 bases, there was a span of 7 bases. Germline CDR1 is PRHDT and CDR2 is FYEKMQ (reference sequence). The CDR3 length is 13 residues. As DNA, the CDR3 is TGTGCCAGCAGCTTAGCGGGAGGTTCACCCCTCCACTTT. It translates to CASSLAGGSPLHF.

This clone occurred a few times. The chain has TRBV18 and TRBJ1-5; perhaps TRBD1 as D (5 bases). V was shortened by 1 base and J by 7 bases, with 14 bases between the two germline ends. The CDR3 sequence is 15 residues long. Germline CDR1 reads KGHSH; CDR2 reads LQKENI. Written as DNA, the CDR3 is TGTGCCAGCTCACCACAAAAAGGGGAAGTCCAGCCCCAGCATTTT. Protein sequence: CASSPQKGEVQPQHF.

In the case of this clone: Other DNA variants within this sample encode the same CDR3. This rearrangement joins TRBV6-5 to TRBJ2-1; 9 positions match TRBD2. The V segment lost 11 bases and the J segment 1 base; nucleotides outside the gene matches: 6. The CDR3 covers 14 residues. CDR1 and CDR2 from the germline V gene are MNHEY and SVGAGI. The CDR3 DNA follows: TGTGCCTCAAGGAGCGGGGGGTCCTACAATGAGCAGTTCTTC. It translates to CASRSGGSYNEQFF.

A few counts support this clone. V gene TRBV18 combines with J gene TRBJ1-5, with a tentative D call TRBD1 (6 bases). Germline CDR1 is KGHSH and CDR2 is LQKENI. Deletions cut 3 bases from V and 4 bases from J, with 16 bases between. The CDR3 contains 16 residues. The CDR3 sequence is CASSPDSPGGNQPQHF. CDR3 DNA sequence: TGTGCCAGCTCACCGGACAGTCCGGGCGGGAATCAGCCCCAGCATTTT.

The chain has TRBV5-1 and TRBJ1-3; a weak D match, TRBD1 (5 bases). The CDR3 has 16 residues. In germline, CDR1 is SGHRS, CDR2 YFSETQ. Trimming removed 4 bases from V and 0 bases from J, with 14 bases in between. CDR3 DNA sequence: TGCGCCAGCAGCCGGGGGGACCTCAACTCTGGAAACACCATATATTTT. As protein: CASSRGDLNSGNTIYF.

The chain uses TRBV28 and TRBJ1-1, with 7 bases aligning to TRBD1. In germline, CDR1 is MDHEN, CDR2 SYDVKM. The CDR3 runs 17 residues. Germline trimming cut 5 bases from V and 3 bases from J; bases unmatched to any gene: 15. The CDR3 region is CASSPPPDRAPDTEAFF. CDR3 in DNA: TGTGCCAGCAGTCCCCCCCCCGACAGGGCGCCAGACACTGAAGCTTTCTTT.

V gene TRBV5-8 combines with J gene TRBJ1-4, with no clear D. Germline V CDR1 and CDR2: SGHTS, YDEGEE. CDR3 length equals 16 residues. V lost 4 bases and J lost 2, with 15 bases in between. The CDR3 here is CASSPSAGSTNEKLFF. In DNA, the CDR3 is TGTGCCAGCAGCCCTAGCGCGGGGAGCACTAATGAAAAACTGTTTTTT.

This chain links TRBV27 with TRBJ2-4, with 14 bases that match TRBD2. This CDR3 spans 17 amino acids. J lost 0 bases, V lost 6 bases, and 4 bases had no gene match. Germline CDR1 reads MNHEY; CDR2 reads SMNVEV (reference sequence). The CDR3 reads CASRTSGRGLAKNIQYF. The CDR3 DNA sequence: TGTGCCAGCAGGACTAGCGGGAGGGGGCTAGCCAAAAACATTCAGTACTTC.

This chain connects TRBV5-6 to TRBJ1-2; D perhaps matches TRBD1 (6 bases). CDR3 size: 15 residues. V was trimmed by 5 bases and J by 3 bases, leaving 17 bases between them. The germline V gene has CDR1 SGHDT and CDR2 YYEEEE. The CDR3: CASRERGGVDYGYTF. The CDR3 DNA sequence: TGTGCCAGCAGGGAGAGAGGGGGGGTCGACTATGGCTACACCTTC.

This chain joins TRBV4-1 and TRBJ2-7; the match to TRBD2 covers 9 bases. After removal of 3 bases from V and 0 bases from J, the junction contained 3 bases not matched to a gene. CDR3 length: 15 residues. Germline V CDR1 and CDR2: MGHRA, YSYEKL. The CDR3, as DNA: TGCGCCAGCAGCCACAAGCGGGAGGTCTCCTACGAGCAGTACTTC. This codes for CASSHKREVSYEQYF.

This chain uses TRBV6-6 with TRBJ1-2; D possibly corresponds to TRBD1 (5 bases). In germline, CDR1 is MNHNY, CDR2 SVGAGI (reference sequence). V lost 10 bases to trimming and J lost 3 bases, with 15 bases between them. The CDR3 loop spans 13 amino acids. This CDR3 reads CATGHGGDYGYTF. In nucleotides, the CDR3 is TGTGCCACCGGACACGGGGGAGACTATGGCTACACCTTC.

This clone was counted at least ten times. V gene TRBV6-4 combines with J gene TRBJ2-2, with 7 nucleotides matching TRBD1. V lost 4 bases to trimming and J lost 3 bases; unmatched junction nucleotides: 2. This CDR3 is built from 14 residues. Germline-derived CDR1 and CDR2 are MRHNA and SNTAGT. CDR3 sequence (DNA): TGTGCCAGCAGTGTTACAGGGGACACCGGGGAGCTGTTTTTT. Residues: CASSVTGDTGELFF.

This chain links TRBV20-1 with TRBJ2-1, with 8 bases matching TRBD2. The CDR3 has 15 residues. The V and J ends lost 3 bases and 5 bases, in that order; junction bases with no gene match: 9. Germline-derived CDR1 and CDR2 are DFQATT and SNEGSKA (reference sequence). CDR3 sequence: CSASSGTAFNNEQFF. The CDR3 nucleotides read TGCAGTGCTAGTAGCGGGACGGCCTTCAACAATGAGCAGTTCTTC.

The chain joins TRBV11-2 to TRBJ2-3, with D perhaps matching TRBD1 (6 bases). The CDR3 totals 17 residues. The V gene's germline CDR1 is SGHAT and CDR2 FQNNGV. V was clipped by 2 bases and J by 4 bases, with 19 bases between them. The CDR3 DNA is TGTGCCAGCAGCTTAACTGAGGGGGTCGCGAGGGCAGATACGCAGTATTTT. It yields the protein CASSLTEGVARADTQYF.

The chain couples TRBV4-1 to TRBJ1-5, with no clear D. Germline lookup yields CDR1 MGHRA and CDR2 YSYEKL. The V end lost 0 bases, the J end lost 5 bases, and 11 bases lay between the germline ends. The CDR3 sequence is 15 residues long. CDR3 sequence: CASSQDWAADQPQHF. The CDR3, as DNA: TGCGCCAGCAGCCAAGATTGGGCAGCCGATCAGCCCCAGCATTTT.

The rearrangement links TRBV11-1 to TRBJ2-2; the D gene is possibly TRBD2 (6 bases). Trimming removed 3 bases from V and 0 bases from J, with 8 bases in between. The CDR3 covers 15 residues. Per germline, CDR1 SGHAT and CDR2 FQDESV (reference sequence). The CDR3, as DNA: TGTGCCAGCAGCTTGTCGGGGGCGAACACCGGGGAGCTGTTTTTT. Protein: CASSLSGANTGELFF.

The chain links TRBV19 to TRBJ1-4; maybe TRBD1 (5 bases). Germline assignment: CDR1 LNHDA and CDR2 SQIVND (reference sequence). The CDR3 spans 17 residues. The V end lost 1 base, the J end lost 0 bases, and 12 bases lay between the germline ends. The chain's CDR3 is CASSIVGLQSTNEKLFF. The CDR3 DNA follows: TGTGCCAGTAGTATAGTGGGGCTACAATCAACTAATGAAAAACTGTTTTTT.

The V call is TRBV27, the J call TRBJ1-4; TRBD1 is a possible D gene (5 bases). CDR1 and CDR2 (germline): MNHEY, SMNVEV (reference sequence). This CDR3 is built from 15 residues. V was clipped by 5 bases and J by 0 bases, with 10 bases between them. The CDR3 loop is CASSRQGATNEKLFF. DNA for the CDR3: TGTGCCAGCAGTCGGCAGGGTGCAACTAATGAAAAACTGTTTTTT.

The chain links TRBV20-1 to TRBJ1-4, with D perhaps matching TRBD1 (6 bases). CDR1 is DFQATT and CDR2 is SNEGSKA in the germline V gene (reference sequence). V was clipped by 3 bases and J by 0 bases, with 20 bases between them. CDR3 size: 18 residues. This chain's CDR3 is CSASLPAGQTTTNEKLFF. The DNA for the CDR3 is TGCAGTGCTAGTCTGCCGGCAGGACAGACCACAACTAATGAAAAACTGTTTTTT.

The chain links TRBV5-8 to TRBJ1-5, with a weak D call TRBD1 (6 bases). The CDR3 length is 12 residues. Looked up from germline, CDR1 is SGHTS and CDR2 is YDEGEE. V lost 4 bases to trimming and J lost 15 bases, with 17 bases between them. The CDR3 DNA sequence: TGTGCCAGCAGCCGGACAGCGCAGAAACGGCATTTT. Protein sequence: CASSRTAQKRHF.

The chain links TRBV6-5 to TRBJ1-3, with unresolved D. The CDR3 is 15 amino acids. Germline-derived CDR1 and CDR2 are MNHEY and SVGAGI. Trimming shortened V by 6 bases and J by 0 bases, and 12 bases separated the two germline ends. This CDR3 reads CASSVRSFSGNTIYF. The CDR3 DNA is TGTGCCAGCAGCGTACGTAGTTTCTCTGGAAACACCATATATTTT.

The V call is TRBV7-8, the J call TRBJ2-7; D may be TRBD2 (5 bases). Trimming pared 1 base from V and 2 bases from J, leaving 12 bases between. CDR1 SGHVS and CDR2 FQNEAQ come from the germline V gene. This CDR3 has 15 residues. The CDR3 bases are TGTGCCAGCAGCTTAGAGTTAGGACTCCCCTACGAGCAGTACTTC. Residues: CASSLELGLPYEQYF.

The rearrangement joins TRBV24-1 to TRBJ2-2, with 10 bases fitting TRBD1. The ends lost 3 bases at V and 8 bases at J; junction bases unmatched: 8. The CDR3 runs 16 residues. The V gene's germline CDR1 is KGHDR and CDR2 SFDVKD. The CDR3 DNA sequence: TGTGCCACCAGTGATGCTCCGGGACAGGGGTTGGGGGAGCTGTTTTTT. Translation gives CATSDAPGQGLGELFF.

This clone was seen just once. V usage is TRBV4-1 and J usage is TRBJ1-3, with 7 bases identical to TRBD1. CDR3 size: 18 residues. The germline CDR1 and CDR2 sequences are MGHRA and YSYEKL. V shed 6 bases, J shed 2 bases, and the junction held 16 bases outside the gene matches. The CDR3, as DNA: TGCGCCAGCAGTGGACGGGGGCAAGGGACAGATCCTGGAAACACCATATATTTT. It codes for CASSGRGQGTDPGNTIYF.

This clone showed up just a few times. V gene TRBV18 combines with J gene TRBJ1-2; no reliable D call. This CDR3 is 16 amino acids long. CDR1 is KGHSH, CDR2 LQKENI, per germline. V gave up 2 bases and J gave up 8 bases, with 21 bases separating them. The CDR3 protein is CASSPFRSEVAQGYTF. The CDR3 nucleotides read TGTGCCAGCTCACCATTTCGCTCGGAGGTTGCGCAAGGCTACACCTTC.